Listed below are T cell receptor beta chains from one sample, sequenced in a study of blood T cell repertoires in COVID-19. Here immunoSEQ multiplex PCR was the method, and the copy in TCRdb shows in-frame clones only, minus some. The table lists more than 40,000 clones, about 89% of them singletons. Material for sequencing was peripheral blood. Receptors originate from a human donor in a cohort sampled during active COVID-19. CDR3s include the opening cysteine and the closing phenylalanine or tryptophan. The D gene is left open where the match is weak. Expanded clones get a size class; other rows say once, few or many, or leave the size out.

size	D	V	J	DNA	CDR3
once	TRBD1	TRBV4-2	TRBJ1-4	TGTGCCAGCAGCCAAGACAGTCAGGGGGCTGGTGCTAATGAAAAACTGTTTTTT	CASSQDSQGAGANEKLFF
.	.	TRBV6-2/TRBV6-3	TRBJ1-3	TGTGCCAGCAGTTTGGGGAGCTCTGGAAACACCATATATTTT	CASSLGSSGNTIYF
.	TRBD2	TRBV6-5	TRBJ2-1	TGTGCCAGCAAACCGGGACTAGAGATCGATGAGCAGTTCTTC	CASKPGLEIDEQFF
.	.	TRBV7-3	TRBJ2-7	TGTGCCAGCAGCTTACTCTACGCCATATCCTACGAGCAGTACTTC	CASSLLYAISYEQYF
.	.	TRBV27	TRBJ2-7	TGTGCCAGCAGTTCCCTAACTTTCGACGAGCAGTACTTC	CASSSLTFDEQYF
.	.	TRBV2	TRBJ1-5	TGTGCCAGCAGTGCAGGCCCGAAGGGCAATCAGCCCCAGCATTTT	CASSAGPKGNQPQHF
.	TRBD1	TRBV9	TRBJ2-1	TGTGCCAGCAGGGGGACAGGTGACAATGAGCAGTTCTTC	CASRGTGDNEQFF
few	TRBD1	TRBV6-2/TRBV6-3	TRBJ2-1	TGTGCCAGCAGCCAACCAGGGGGTCCCCACAATGAGCAGTTCTTC	CASSQPGGPHNEQFF
.	TRBD1	TRBV19	TRBJ1-1	TGTGCCAGCACCACAGGGGGTAACACTGAAGCTTTCTTT	CASTTGGNTEAFF
.	TRBD2	TRBV7-9	TRBJ2-2	TGTGCCAGCAGTATACTAGCGGGGGCGGACACCGGGGAGCTGTTTTTT	CASSILAGADTGELFF
.	TRBD1	TRBV19	TRBJ2-7	TGTGCCAGTAGTACCGGACAGGGGTTGTACGAGCAGTACTTC	CASSTGQGLYEQYF
.	.	TRBV27	TRBJ2-4	TGTGCCAGCAGTCCCAGGGAGGAGAACATTCAGTACTTC	CASSPREENIQYF
few	.	TRBV30	TRBJ1-4	TGTGCCTGGAGTCGAGAAGAAAAACTGTTTTTT	CAWSREEKLFF
.	.	TRBV18	TRBJ1-1	TGTGCCAGCTCACCAGAGTCCATGAACACTGAAGCTTTCTTT	CASSPESMNTEAFF
.	.	TRBV18	TRBJ2-7	TGTGCCAGCTCAGCAGCTGGGGGGACGTACGAGCAGTACTTC	CASSAAGGTYEQYF
.	.	TRBV7-2	TRBJ2-2	TGTGCCAGCAGCTTAGGTCTCCCGGGGGCCGGGGAGCTGTTTTTT	CASSLGLPGAGELFF
.	.	TRBV6-6	TRBJ2-7	TGTGCCAGCAGTGGCAGGGGGACTTTCTACGAGCAGTACTTC	CASSGRGTFYEQYF
.	TRBD1	TRBV25-1	TRBJ2-7	TGTGCCAGCAGTCCAACCGGGACAGGGGGCTACGAGCAGTACTTC	CASSPTGTGGYEQYF
.	.	TRBV19	TRBJ1-4	TGTGCCAGTACCAACTCCGCGGGGCGATATGAAAAACTGTTTTTT	CASTNSAGRYEKLFF
.	TRBD1	TRBV4-3	TRBJ1-5	TGCGCCAGCAGCCAAGATACCGGACAGGGAAATCAGCCCCAGCATTTT	CASSQDTGQGNQPQHF
.	TRBD1	TRBV5-1	TRBJ1-4	TGCGCCAGCAGCCCCAGGGGGGAAAGGAGTGAAAAACTGTTTTTT	CASSPRGERSEKLFF
.	TRBD1	TRBV7-3	TRBJ1-1	TGTGCCAGCAGCTTAGAGCAGGGACAGAGGACTTTCTTT	CASSLEQGQRTFF
.	.	TRBV7-2	TRBJ1-1	TGTGCCAGCAGCTCACCCAGATTAGGGGATACTGAAGCTTTCTTT	CASSSPRLGDTEAFF
.	.	TRBV2	TRBJ2-4	TGTGCCAGCAGAGGGGCCTCCAGGGACTTAGCCAAAAACATTCAGTACTTC	CASRGASRDLAKNIQYF
.	.	TRBV7-6	TRBJ2-7	TGTGCCAGCAGCTTAACTCAGACAGGCTACGAGCAGTACTTC	CASSLTQTGYEQYF
.	.	TRBV3-1/TRBV3-2	TRBJ2-1	TGTGCCAGCAGCCTGCCGGCGGCGGGATACAATGAGCAGTTCTTC	CASSLPAAGYNEQFF
.	TRBD2	TRBV30	TRBJ2-7	TGTGCCTGGAGTGGACTAGCGGCGGGCGAGCAGTACTTC	CAWSGLAAGEQYF
.	.	TRBV5-1	TRBJ2-7	TGCGCCAGCAGCTTGGGACAGAAGAGCTCCTACGAGCAGTACTTC	CASSLGQKSSYEQYF
once	.	TRBV7-3	TRBJ2-3	TGTGCCAGCAGCTCGGGAATCACAGATACGCAGTATTTT	CASSSGITDTQYF
.	.	TRBV5-5	TRBJ2-2	TGTGCCAGCAGTTTGGCTAGCGAGGGAAGCACCGGGGAGCTGTTTTTT	CASSLASEGSTGELFF
.	.	TRBV5-5	TRBJ2-7	TGTGCCAGCGAAGACAGAGGTAGCTCCTACGAGCAGTACTTC	CASEDRGSSYEQYF
.	TRBD1	TRBV30	TRBJ1-4	TGTGCCTACACTCGGACAGGGGGAGCTAATGAAAAACTGTTTTTT	CAYTRTGGANEKLFF
.	TRBD1	TRBV19	TRBJ2-2	TGTGCCAGTAGGAAGGGGACAGCCGAACCCGGGGAGCTGTTTTTT	CASRKGTAEPGELFF